These 19 T cell receptor beta chains came from one sample sequenced in a study of graft-versus-host responses after intestinal transplantation. The repertoire was sequenced with immunoSEQ multiplex PCR; TCRdb's copy has only in-frame clones and lacks some. Altogether approximately 90,000 clones are present, about 85% being singletons, with the ten largest covering approximately 0.3%. Their target antigens are unknown. The sample was unstimulated CD4+ T cells sorted from spleen or lymph node cells, taken before transplant. The source is a human donor who was the organ donor for an intestinal transplant.

The chain employs TRBV6-6 and TRBJ1-5, with D possibly TRBD1 on 5 matching bases. V shed 11 bases and J shed 4 bases, with 18 bases lying between them. Looked up from germline, CDR1 is MNHNY and CDR2 is SVGAGI (reference sequence). CDR3 size: 14 residues. This CDR3 is CAVRRGAKNQPQHF. The CDR3 nucleotides read TGTGCCGTCAGGAGGGGAGCCAAGAATCAGCCCCAGCATTTT.

The V gene is TRBV28, the J gene TRBJ2-7; D is unresolved. V dropped 6 bases and J dropped 4 bases, with 16 bases sitting between them. This CDR3 is 14 amino acids long. Germline assignment: CDR1 MDHEN and CDR2 SYDVKM. The CDR3 protein is CASSPPTPIYEQYF. CDR3 bases: TGTGCCAGCAGCCCCCCCACACCGATATACGAGCAGTACTTC.

The chain combines TRBV28 with TRBJ2-1; D not resolved. The CDR3 covers 14 residues. V was shortened by 5 bases and J by 3 bases, with 11 bases between the two germline ends. Germline loops: CDR1 MDHEN, CDR2 SYDVKM. The CDR3 sequence: CASSPPPNYNEQFF. The DNA of the CDR3 is TGTGCCAGCAGTCCGCCCCCTAACTACAATGAGCAGTTCTTC.

In nucleotides, the CDR3 is TGTGCCTGGACGGCCTCAGGGGATCGCTCTGGAAACACCATATATTTT. This sequence encodes CAWTASGDRSGNTIYF. The rearrangement uses TRBV30 and TRBJ1-3, with D possibly matching TRBD1 (6 bases). The CDR3 is 16 residues long. Germline values: CDR1 GTSNPN, CDR2 SVGIG (reference sequence). Deletions cut 4 bases from V and 0 bases from J, with 16 bases between.

Here the CDR3 DNA reads TGTGCCAGCACCCCTACTCGGGTAACCCAAGAGACCCAGTACTTC. Translation: CASTPTRVTQETQYF. V usage is TRBV11-3 and J usage is TRBJ2-5; no clear D gene. Per germline, CDR1 SGHNT and CDR2 YENEEA. The V and J ends lost 7 bases and 1 base respectively, with 16 bases between them. The CDR3 totals 15 residues.

V gene TRBV11-2 combines with J gene TRBJ1-3; no clear D gene. V was shortened by 4 bases and J by 2 bases, with 9 bases between the two germline ends. CDR3 length equals 14 residues. Germline CDR1 reads SGHAT; CDR2 reads FQNNGV. CDR3 protein: CASSWREAGNTIYF. CDR3 in DNA: TGTGCCAGCAGCTGGAGGGAGGCTGGAAACACCATATATTTT.

The CDR3 spells CASSQGTSGSWETQYF. For the CDR3, the DNA is TGCGCCAGCAGCCAAGGGACTAGCGGGAGTTGGGAGACCCAGTACTTC. The V call is TRBV4-1, the J call TRBJ2-5, with 13 bases that match TRBD2. The CDR3 spans 16 residues. J was trimmed by 5 bases and V by 1 base; bases with no gene match: 4. CDR1 is MGHRA, CDR2 YSYEKL, per germline.

This sequence joins TRBV2 and TRBJ2-7, with TRBD2 identical over 9 bases. V dropped 2 bases and J dropped 5; count of bases not matched to a gene: 4. Germline V gives CDR1 SNHLY, CDR2 FYNNEI. This CDR3 spans 14 amino acids. The CDR3 nucleotides are TGTGCCAGCAGTGAAATTAGCGGGGGCCACGAGCAGTACTTC. Its translation is CASSEISGGHEQYF.

This clone was observed once. The chain links TRBV18 to TRBJ2-7, with D tentatively TRBD1 (5 bases). Germline V CDR1 and CDR2: KGHSH, LQKENI. The CDR3 loop spans 15 amino acids. Trimming removed 8 bases at V and 3 bases at J, with 20 bases between. The CDR3 is CASASGWGRNYEQYF. The CDR3 DNA follows: TGTGCCAGCGCCTCAGGGTGGGGCAGGAACTACGAGCAGTACTTC.

The chain has TRBV6-8 and TRBJ2-7, with TRBD2 matching over 7 bases. The V segment lost 5 bases and the J segment 0 bases; nucleotides outside the gene matches: 7. The CDR3 length is 15 residues. Per the germline V gene, CDR1 is MNHGY and CDR2 is SAAAGT. The CDR3 DNA follows: TGTGCCAGCAGTCCATACCCGGGGGGCTCCTACGAGCAGTACTTC. Translated: CASSPYPGGSYEQYF.

The chain uses TRBV9 and TRBJ1-1; D is unclear. Trimming shortened V by 0 bases and J by 5 bases, and 8 bases separated the two germline ends. The CDR3 length is 13 residues. Germline CDR1 SGDLS, CDR2 YYNGEE. The CDR3 DNA follows: TGTGCCAGCAGCGTAGAGGCGAGGACTGAAGCTTTCTTT. Amino acids: CASSVEARTEAFF.

The rearrangement joins TRBV9 to TRBJ2-1, with 7 bases identical to TRBD2. CDR1 is SGDLS, CDR2 YYNGEE, per germline. The V and J ends lost 3 bases and 4 bases, in that order; junction bases with no gene match: 7. This CDR3 region has 15 residues. The CDR3 sequence: CASSAGTTRYNEQFF. The CDR3 bases are TGTGCCAGCAGCGCCGGGACTACCCGATACAATGAGCAGTTCTTC.

V gene TRBV2 combines with J gene TRBJ2-1, with 11 bases fitting TRBD2. Germline CDR1 SNHLY, CDR2 FYNNEI. The CDR3 spans 19 residues. J lost 0 bases, V lost 4 bases, and 11 bases had no gene match. In DNA, the CDR3 is TGTGCCAGCAGTGCTTCGTGGGCTAGCGGGGGGCCCTCCTACAATGAGCAGTTCTTC. Translated: CASSASWASGGPSYNEQFF.

The rearrangement links TRBV15 to TRBJ2-2; no firm D call. V was shortened by 3 bases and J by 0 bases, with 11 bases between the two germline ends. Germline V gene lookup returns CDR1 LNHNV and CDR2 YYDKDF (reference sequence). The CDR3 covers 16 residues. The CDR3 sequence is CATSRAPPPNTGELFF. The DNA of the CDR3 is TGTGCCACCAGCAGGGCCCCACCCCCGAACACCGGGGAGCTGTTTTTT.

The chain employs TRBV11-1 and TRBJ1-4, with TRBD1 matching 7 bases. CDR1 and CDR2 from the germline V gene are SGHAT and FQDESV (reference sequence). Trimming removed 4 bases from V and 5 bases from J; junction bases left unmatched: 10. There are 16 residues in the CDR3. The CDR3 region is CASSSPNRGLNEKLFF. The CDR3 DNA reads as TGTGCCAGCAGCTCTCCCAACAGGGGCTTGAATGAAAAACTGTTTTTT.

The chain carries TRBV27 and TRBJ1-6; possibly TRBD1 for D (6 bases). CDR1 MNHEY and CDR2 SMNVEV come from the germline V gene (reference sequence). The CDR3 is made up of 16 amino acids. V lost 8 bases and J lost 0, with 14 bases in between. CDR3 residues: CASVRGGSSYNSPLHF. CDR3 DNA: TGTGCCAGCGTCCGGGGGGGCAGCTCCTATAATTCACCCCTCCACTTT.

V usage is TRBV4-1 and J usage is TRBJ2-1, with D tentatively TRBD2 (7 bases). The V and J ends lost 5 bases and 3 bases respectively, with 20 bases between them. In germline, CDR1 is MGHRA, CDR2 YSYEKL. The CDR3 length is 17 residues. DNA of the CDR3: TGCGCCAGCAGCTCGTGGGAGGGGGGTAAGGGCTACAATGAGCAGTTCTTC. This encodes CASSSWEGGKGYNEQFF.

This clone was detected only once. V is TRBV19 and J is TRBJ2-3, with D tentatively TRBD2 (7 bases). V lost 4 bases and J lost 5, with 10 bases in between. The germline V gene encodes CDR1 LNHDA and CDR2 SQIVND (reference sequence). CDR3 size: 13 residues. CDR3 coding DNA: TGTGCCAGTAGTAGCGGGGGCGGAGATACGCAGTATTTT. This sequence encodes CASSSGGGDTQYF.

CDR3 protein: CASSLAAAYGYTF. CDR3 nucleotides: TGTGCCAGCAGCTTAGCCGCGGCTTATGGCTACACCTTC. The chain uses TRBV7-9 and TRBJ1-2; D gene unclear. In germline, CDR1 is SEHNR, CDR2 FQNEAQ (reference sequence). The CDR3 consists of 13 residues. V lost 0 bases and J lost 5, with 7 bases in between.